The rows below give T cell receptor beta chains drawn from one sample of a study of blood T cell repertoires in COVID-19. Using immunoSEQ multiplex PCR, the repertoire was profiled, and TCRdb retains in-frame clones only, with some absent. The profile shows around 100,000 clones, about 86% of them singletons. Sequences were obtained from peripheral blood. The receptors here all came from a human donor in a cohort sampled during active COVID-19. Both conserved end residues are part of each CDR3. A D gene is named only where the DNA matches it firmly. Clone size, where shown, is once, few, many, or a class for clones that have expanded.

j_gene: TRBJ2-1; d_gene: -; v_gene: TRBV11-2; abundance: once; CDR3nt: TGTGCCAGCAGCTACCTACTCAATGAGCAGTTCTTC; CDR3aa: CASSYLLNEQFF
j_gene: TRBJ2-5; d_gene: -; v_gene: TRBV14; abundance: -; CDR3nt: TGTGCCAGCAGCCAAGTTGGGTACAGCCAAGAGACCCAGTACTTC; CDR3aa: CASSQVGYSQETQYF
j_gene: TRBJ1-2; d_gene: -; v_gene: TRBV5-1; abundance: few; CDR3nt: TGCGCCAGCAGCTCTGCGCAGACGGGTGGCTACACCTTC; CDR3aa: CASSSAQTGGYTF
j_gene: TRBJ2-6; d_gene: -; v_gene: TRBV4-3; abundance: once; CDR3nt: TGCGCCAGCAGCCAAGATCGCCGGACAATCTCTGGGGCCAACGTCCTGACTTTC; CDR3aa: CASSQDRRTISGANVLTF
j_gene: TRBJ2-3; d_gene: -; v_gene: TRBV20-1; abundance: -; CDR3nt: TGCAGTGCCCCCCGGGGAGATACGCAGTATTTT; CDR3aa: CSAPRGDTQYF
j_gene: TRBJ2-3; d_gene: TRBD2; v_gene: TRBV11-2; abundance: -; CDR3nt: TGTGCCAGCAGCCTCCGGACTAGCGGGAGGGATACGCAGTATTTT; CDR3aa: CASSLRTSGRDTQYF
j_gene: TRBJ2-2; d_gene: -; v_gene: TRBV19; abundance: -; CDR3nt: TGTGCCAGTAGTATCACCTCGGGCGGGACGAACACCGGGGAGCTGTTTTTT; CDR3aa: CASSITSGGTNTGELFF
j_gene: TRBJ1-4; d_gene: -; v_gene: TRBV5-1; abundance: -; CDR3nt: TGCGCCAGCAGAGCTTTGGGGGGTATGGGTAATGAAAAACTGTTTTTT; CDR3aa: CASRALGGMGNEKLFF
j_gene: TRBJ1-6; d_gene: TRBD1; v_gene: TRBV7-9; abundance: -; CDR3nt: TGTGCCAGCAGCCTGGACAGGGTCGCAGTAGCACCCCTCCACTTT; CDR3aa: CASSLDRVAVAPLHF
j_gene: TRBJ1-5; d_gene: -; v_gene: TRBV7-3; abundance: -; CDR3nt: TGTGCCAGCAGCTTATCGGGTAATCGCAATCAGCCCCAGCATTTT; CDR3aa: CASSLSGNRNQPQHF
j_gene: TRBJ2-5; d_gene: TRBD2; v_gene: TRBV7-8; abundance: -; CDR3nt: TGTGCCAGCAGCGTTGGAGCGGGAGGGCGAGGGGTGGAGACCCAGTACTTC; CDR3aa: CASSVGAGGRGVETQYF
j_gene: TRBJ2-7; d_gene: -; v_gene: TRBV11-1; abundance: -; CDR3nt: TGTGCCAGCAGTACAGGGCTAAACGAGCAGTACTTC; CDR3aa: CASSTGLNEQYF
j_gene: TRBJ2-5; d_gene: TRBD1; v_gene: TRBV24-1; abundance: -; CDR3nt: TGTGCCACCAGTGATTCCCCGGGACAGGGTATTTTTAGGACCCAGTACTTC; CDR3aa: CATSDSPGQGIFRTQYF
j_gene: TRBJ2-1; d_gene: -; v_gene: TRBV5-4; abundance: -; CDR3nt: TGTGCCAGCAGCTTGGACCAGGGGCCCTACAATGAGCAGTTCTTC; CDR3aa: CASSLDQGPYNEQFF
j_gene: TRBJ2-7; d_gene: -; v_gene: TRBV5-1; abundance: -; CDR3nt: TGCGCCAGCAGCTTGGATCCTACCTACGAGCAGTACTTC; CDR3aa: CASSLDPTYEQYF
j_gene: TRBJ1-2; d_gene: -; v_gene: TRBV2; abundance: -; CDR3nt: TGTGCCAGCAGTTCCGACGGAGCTAACTATGGCTACACCTTC; CDR3aa: CASSSDGANYGYTF
j_gene: TRBJ2-7; d_gene: TRBD2; v_gene: TRBV4-3; abundance: -; CDR3nt: TGCGCCAGCAGCCTACAGCGGGGTAGCTCCTACGAGCAGTACTTC; CDR3aa: CASSLQRGSSYEQYF
j_gene: TRBJ1-1; d_gene: -; v_gene: TRBV18; abundance: -; CDR3nt: TGTGCCAGTTCGGACTCCGGGAACACTGAAGCTTTCTTT; CDR3aa: CASSDSGNTEAFF
j_gene: TRBJ2-3; d_gene: -; v_gene: TRBV7-3; abundance: -; CDR3nt: TGTGCCAGCAGCTTAACAGGGGCGCAAACAGATACGCAGTATTTT; CDR3aa: CASSLTGAQTDTQYF
j_gene: TRBJ2-3; d_gene: -; v_gene: TRBV5-1; abundance: -; CDR3nt: TGCGCCAGCAGGAACTCAGGGTTCCCGCCGGATACGCAGTATTTT; CDR3aa: CASRNSGFPPDTQYF
j_gene: TRBJ2-1; d_gene: -; v_gene: TRBV12-3/TRBV12-4; abundance: -; CDR3nt: TGTGCCAGCGCCCGGGTCTCCTACAATGAGCAGTTCTTC; CDR3aa: CASARVSYNEQFF
j_gene: TRBJ2-1; d_gene: TRBD2; v_gene: TRBV9; abundance: -; CDR3nt: TGTGCCAGCAGCCCTGTGGGGGACTACTACAATGAGCAGTTCTTC; CDR3aa: CASSPVGDYYNEQFF
j_gene: TRBJ1-5; d_gene: -; v_gene: TRBV7-8; abundance: -; CDR3nt: TGTGCCAGCAGCTCTTTCCGGGCAGGGTGGCAGCCCCAGCATTTT; CDR3aa: CASSSFRAGWQPQHF
j_gene: TRBJ2-1; d_gene: TRBD2; v_gene: TRBV3-1/TRBV3-2; abundance: -; CDR3nt: TGTGCCAGCAGCCAAAGAGCGGGGGTATACAATGAGCAGTTCTTC; CDR3aa: CASSQRAGVYNEQFF
j_gene: TRBJ2-3; d_gene: -; v_gene: TRBV6-2/TRBV6-3; abundance: -; CDR3nt: TGTGCCAGCAGTTGGGCAGGCACAGATACGCAGTATTTT; CDR3aa: CASSWAGTDTQYF
j_gene: TRBJ1-2; d_gene: -; v_gene: TRBV18; abundance: few; CDR3nt: TGTGCCAGCTCACCACCAGGGCGGGAGGATCCATCTCTACTATATGGCTACACCTTC; CDR3aa: CASSPPGREDPSLLYGYTF
j_gene: TRBJ2-7; d_gene: -; v_gene: TRBV5-1; abundance: -; CDR3nt: TGCGCCAGCACTACAGGGTTCAACGAGCAGTACTTC; CDR3aa: CASTTGFNEQYF
j_gene: TRBJ2-7; d_gene: TRBD1; v_gene: TRBV7-2; abundance: -; CDR3nt: TGTGCCAGCAGCGCCCTTCGGGACAGGGGCTACGAGCAGTACTTC; CDR3aa: CASSALRDRGYEQYF
j_gene: TRBJ2-3; d_gene: -; v_gene: TRBV5-8; abundance: once; CDR3nt: TGTGCCAGCAGCTTGGTCACGGGGAGCACAGATACGCAGTATTTT; CDR3aa: CASSLVTGSTDTQYF
j_gene: TRBJ1-2; d_gene: -; v_gene: TRBV5-6; abundance: -; CDR3nt: TGTGCCAGCAGCTTGGGAGGGAACTATGGCTACACCTTC; CDR3aa: CASSLGGNYGYTF
j_gene: TRBJ2-1; d_gene: -; v_gene: TRBV27; abundance: -; CDR3nt: TGTGCCAGCAGTTTATCGTGGCAGAACAATGAGCAGTTCTTC; CDR3aa: CASSLSWQNNEQFF
j_gene: TRBJ1-1; d_gene: TRBD1; v_gene: TRBV5-1; abundance: -; CDR3nt: TGCGCCAGCAGCTACGGGACAGGGGGCGCGGGCACTGAAGCTTTCTTT; CDR3aa: CASSYGTGGAGTEAFF
j_gene: TRBJ2-6; d_gene: TRBD2; v_gene: TRBV5-1; abundance: -; CDR3nt: TGCGCCAGCAGCTTCCTAGCGGGGGGTAGTGGGGCCAACGTCCTGACTTTC; CDR3aa: CASSFLAGGSGANVLTF
j_gene: TRBJ2-7; d_gene: -; v_gene: TRBV5-5; abundance: few; CDR3nt: TGTGCCAGCAGTTTTGGACAGAAACCCTACGAGCAGTACTTC; CDR3aa: CASSFGQKPYEQYF
j_gene: TRBJ1-1; d_gene: -; v_gene: TRBV19; abundance: once; CDR3nt: TGTGCCAGTAGTAACCGAGGGTCGATGAACACTGAAGCTTTCTTT; CDR3aa: CASSNRGSMNTEAFF
j_gene: TRBJ1-1; d_gene: -; v_gene: TRBV9; abundance: -; CDR3nt: TGTGCCAGCAGCCCCTTGGGGAGGAACACTGAAGCTTTCTTT; CDR3aa: CASSPLGRNTEAFF